This TCR beta chain originates from a study of early T cells in non-severe SARS-CoV-2 infection. This clonotype was seen many times. Germline V CDR1 and CDR2: DFQATT, SNEGSKA (reference sequence). V was trimmed by 7 bases and J by 4 bases, leaving 17 bases between them. This CDR3 contains 13 residues. MiXCR, run by TCRdb on the 5' RACE reads, gives a single entry per CDR3 protein. The sample carries about 60,000 distinct CDR3 sequences, more than 8.5% recorded once. This receptor was obtained from an adult who was a healthcare worker with PCR-confirmed SARS-CoV-2 infection or an uninfected control (not recorded which). The V call is TRBV20-1, the J call TRBJ2-7; D remains ambiguous. The sequenced material came from whole blood. The CDR3 DNA follows: TGCAGTGGCCGTACGTATTCTCGATACGAGCAGTACTTC. Translated: CSGRTYSRYEQYF.